These 27 T cell receptor beta chains originate from one sample sequenced in a study of cytomegalovirus exposure and HLA in healthy donors. PCR amplification relied on 60 Vbeta primers (plus 13 Jbeta primers). The assay was immunoSEQ multiplex PCR, and TCRdb's table has in-frame clones only and misses some. The sample lists approximately 130,000 clones, 70% to 80% seen once, with approximately 3.1% in the top ten. Sequencing was performed on PBMCs. These receptors were taken from a man aged 30 to 45 in good health and CMV-seronegative.

The CDR3 is CASSLDRRTEAFF. CDR3 coding DNA: TGTGCCAGCAGCTTAGACCGCAGGACTGAAGCTTTCTTT. The V call is TRBV11-3, the J call TRBJ1-1; D is uncertain. Deletions cut 0 bases from V and 5 bases from J, with 7 bases between. The CDR3 is made up of 13 amino acids. CDR1 SGHNT and CDR2 YENEEA come from the germline V gene.

This clone occurred a few times. The J gene is TRBJ1-4, the V gene TRBV5-1; 7 positions match TRBD1. This CDR3 has 15 amino acids. J gave up 8 bases and V 9 bases, and 16 bases lay outside the gene matches. The germline gives CDR1 SGHRS, CDR2 YFSETQ. This chain's CDR3 is CAMIDPGQSPEKLFF. The DNA of the CDR3 is TGCGCCATGATTGACCCGGGACAGAGCCCCGAAAAACTGTTTTTT.

V usage is TRBV6-1 and J usage is TRBJ1-2; D ambiguous. Trimming cost V 7 bases and J 7 bases, with 13 bases left between them. The germline gives CDR1 MNHNS, CDR2 SASEGT. The CDR3 is 12 amino acids. As DNA, the CDR3 is TGTGCCAGCACCTCATGGGCGAGTGGCTACACCTTC. Amino acids: CASTSWASGYTF.

The rearrangement joins TRBV25-1 to TRBJ2-2; 11 nucleotides align to TRBD2. Germline trimming cut 4 bases from V and 6 bases from J; bases unmatched to any gene: 10. Germline loops: CDR1 MGHDK, CDR2 SYGVNS. The CDR3 has 17 residues. The CDR3 reads CASSVMTSGEIAGELFF. The CDR3 DNA follows: TGTGCCAGCAGTGTGATGACTAGCGGGGAGATTGCCGGGGAGCTGTTTTTT.

This sequence joins TRBV7-2 and TRBJ1-1, with D unresolved. V lost 2 bases and J 0 bases, leaving 7 bases between the germline ends. The CDR3 is 14 amino acids. In germline, CDR1 is SGHTA, CDR2 FQGNSA. The CDR3 DNA sequence: TGTGCCAGCAGCTTATTTACGGTGAACACTGAAGCTTTCTTT. Translated, it gives CASSLFTVNTEAFF.

This chain joins TRBV5-5 and TRBJ2-5, with no clear D. CDR1 is SGHKS and CDR2 is YYEKEE in the germline V gene (reference sequence). Trimming removed 4 bases from V and 5 bases from J, with 12 bases in between. CDR3 length equals 13 residues. CDR3 bases: TGTGCCAGCAGCCTTCACTCCATTGAGACCCAGTACTTC. This sequence encodes CASSLHSIETQYF.

The V call is TRBV7-8, the J call TRBJ2-7; 14 bases are shared with TRBD2. CDR3 size: 14 residues. V gave up 4 bases and J gave up 7 bases; unmatched junction bases: 3. Germline CDR1 SGHVS, CDR2 FQNEAQ. The CDR3, as DNA: TGTGCCAGCAGCTCCCGGACTAGCGGGGGGGAGCAGTACTTC. It is translated as CASSSRTSGGEQYF.

The rearrangement uses TRBV18 and TRBJ2-7; TRBD1 matches at 11 bases. V dropped 3 bases and J dropped 5; count of bases not matched to a gene: 6. Germline CDR1 is KGHSH and CDR2 is LQKENI. The CDR3 spans 15 residues. The CDR3 region has the DNA TGTGCCAGCTCACCCGGGACAGGGGGAAGGAACGAGCAGTACTTC. This sequence encodes CASSPGTGGRNEQYF.

This CDR3 is CASSRTSGAAQETQYF. The CDR3 nucleotides are TGCGCCAGCAGCCGCACTAGCGGGGCGGCTCAAGAGACCCAGTACTTC. The chain has TRBV4-3 and TRBJ2-5; 10 bases are a match to TRBD2. CDR3 length: 16 amino acids. Germline V lookup: CDR1 LGHNA, CDR2 YSLEER. J lost 2 bases, V lost 4 bases, and 7 bases had no gene match.

The rearrangement links TRBV7-2 to TRBJ2-5, with 15 bases identical to TRBD2. The CDR3 totals 19 residues. The germline gives CDR1 SGHTA, CDR2 FQGNSA. Trimming at V came to 1 base and at J to 2 bases, leaving 8 bases not matched to a gene. The DNA for the CDR3 is TGTGCCAGCAGCTTAGGACGGACTAGCGGGAGGGGAGGGCAAGAGACCCAGTACTTC. It is translated as CASSLGRTSGRGGQETQYF.

The CDR3 loop reads CASSARDTGELFF. The DNA for the CDR3 is TGTGCCAGCAGCGCTAGAGACACCGGGGAGCTGTTTTTT. The chain uses TRBV2 and TRBJ2-2; D gene unclear. The V end was cut by 6 bases, the J end by 3 bases, with 8 bases between. CDR1 is SNHLY and CDR2 is FYNNEI in the germline V gene. The CDR3 totals 13 residues.

The CDR3 is CASSQGRSESGDTQYF. CDR3 coding DNA: TGCGCCAGCAGCCAAGGCCGCTCGGAATCGGGAGATACGCAGTATTTT. This sequence joins TRBV4-3 and TRBJ2-3; D is ambiguous. The germline gives CDR1 LGHNA, CDR2 YSLEER. Trimming took off 1 base at V and 5 bases at J, with 16 bases between the two ends. The length of the CDR3 is 16 residues.

The V call is TRBV4-3, the J call TRBJ2-3; possible D gene TRBD2, 7 bases. Per germline, CDR1 LGHNA and CDR2 YSLEER. V dropped 3 bases and J dropped 5 bases, with 18 bases sitting between them. The CDR3 extends over 16 amino acids. CDR3 region: CASSHLRGAEEDTQYF. The CDR3 bases are TGCGCCAGCAGCCACCTACGGGGGGCCGAAGAAGATACGCAGTATTTT.

This chain connects TRBV5-6 to TRBJ2-7, with D unresolved. V was clipped by 6 bases and J by 6 bases, with 13 bases between them. In germline, CDR1 is SGHDT, CDR2 YYEEEE. This CDR3 spans 12 amino acids. The CDR3: CASTQSDSEQYF. CDR3 sequence (DNA): TGTGCCAGCACCCAATCCGACTCCGAGCAGTACTTC.

The rearrangement links TRBV11-2 to TRBJ2-5, with D maybe TRBD1 (5 bases). The V end lost 3 bases, the J end lost 5 bases, and 13 bases lay between the germline ends. Germline loops: CDR1 SGHAT, CDR2 FQNNGV. CDR3 length: 14 amino acids. DNA of the CDR3: TGTGCCAGCAGCTTCCGGGCAGGGTTGGAGACCCAGTACTTC. Translation gives CASSFRAGLETQYF.

CDR3 region: CASSLLGPRGSTEAFF. In DNA, the CDR3 is TGTGCCAGCAGTCTGCTAGGGCCGAGAGGGAGCACTGAAGCTTTCTTT. J is TRBJ1-1 and V is TRBV7-3; D is unclear. V dropped 6 bases and J dropped 4 bases, with 21 bases sitting between them. Germline CDR1 SGHTA, CDR2 FQGTGA. The CDR3 spans 16 residues.

The chain joins TRBV5-1 to TRBJ2-7; perhaps TRBD1 as D (7 bases). Germline assignment: CDR1 SGHRS and CDR2 YFSETQ. V lost 1 base and J lost 6, with 17 bases in between. This CDR3 has 15 residues. CDR3 amino acids: CASSLPPPQGGEQYF. In DNA, the CDR3 is TGCGCCAGCAGCTTGCCCCCTCCCCAGGGGGGCGAGCAGTACTTC.

The genes are TRBV28 and TRBJ2-1, with D possibly being TRBD2 (6 bases). CDR3 length equals 12 residues. Per the germline V gene, CDR1 is MDHEN and CDR2 is SYDVKM. Trimming left V 7 bases short and J 10 bases short, with 14 bases between. The chain's CDR3 is CASTPGLTEQFF. The CDR3 DNA follows: TGTGCCAGCACTCCAGGACTAACGGAGCAGTTCTTC.

Only a few counts were recorded for this clone. DNA of the CDR3: TGCGCCAGCAGCCAAGGCTCTAGCCTTAGCATCCAAGAGACCCAGTACTTC. Protein: CASSQGSSLSIQETQYF. The chain has TRBV4-1 and TRBJ2-5, with a weak D call TRBD2 (5 bases). Trimming pared 1 base from V and 1 base from J, leaving 16 bases between. Germline CDR1 MGHRA, CDR2 YSYEKL. This CDR3 has 17 amino acids.

The chain combines TRBV6-1 with TRBJ2-1; a possible D gene is TRBD2 (5 bases). Trimming took 7 bases from V and 0 from J, leaving 13 bases between them. Germline CDR1 is MNHNS and CDR2 is SASEGT. The CDR3 sequence is 15 residues long. The CDR3 spells CASTGEWSSYNEQFF. For the CDR3, the DNA is TGTGCCAGCACCGGGGAGTGGAGCTCCTACAATGAGCAGTTCTTC.

This clone has a handful of counts. The chain joins TRBV5-1 to TRBJ1-2; D is ambiguous. The CDR3 spans 16 residues. Germline-derived CDR1 and CDR2 are SGHRS and YFSETQ. Trimming left V 0 bases short and J 5 bases short, with 17 bases between. The CDR3 DNA is TGCGCCAGCAGCTTGGTGGGAGGGTTCGAGGTTTATGGCTACACCTTC. Translating it yields CASSLVGGFEVYGYTF.

This clone has more than one count but fewer than ten. J is TRBJ2-5 and V is TRBV9; unclear D gene. CDR1 SGDLS and CDR2 YYNGEE come from the germline V gene. Trimming took 4 bases from V and 2 from J, leaving 18 bases between them. This CDR3 comprises 16 residues. The CDR3 region has the DNA TGTGCCAGCAGCCCAACGCTACGCTTGGAGCAAGAGACCCAGTACTTC. This translates into CASSPTLRLEQETQYF.

V gene TRBV14 combines with J gene TRBJ2-7; the D gene is possibly TRBD1 (5 bases). V was clipped by 0 bases and J by 2 bases, with 17 bases between them. The CDR3 is 17 amino acids. Germline V CDR1 and CDR2: SGHDN, FVKESK. Here the CDR3 reads CASSQDLSPGYPYEQYF. In DNA form, the CDR3 reads TGTGCCAGCAGCCAAGATCTGAGCCCAGGGTACCCCTACGAGCAGTACTTC.

J is TRBJ1-2 and V is TRBV4-2; TRBD1 matches 9 bases. CDR3 length: 14 amino acids. The germline gives CDR1 LGHNA, CDR2 YNFKEQ. V was pared by 0 bases and J by 6 bases, with 2 bases of the junction left unmatched. The CDR3 DNA reads TGTGCCAGCAGCCAAGATAGGACAGGGGATGGCTACACCTTC. It codes for CASSQDRTGDGYTF.

This clone has more than one count but fewer than ten. This chain uses TRBV7-6 with TRBJ1-5, with 9 bases that match TRBD1. Unmatched junction bases numbered 5, after V lost 5 bases and J lost 6 bases. The CDR3 contains 14 residues. Germline assignment: CDR1 SGHVS and CDR2 FNYEAQ. The CDR3, as DNA: TGTGCCAGCAGCGCGGACAGGGGAGGTCAGCCCCAGCATTTT. It codes for CASSADRGGQPQHF. Based on the CDR3 plus reference TRBV7-6 and TRBJ1-5, the full variable domain is GAGVSQSPRYKVTKRGQDVALRCDPISGHVSLYWYRQALGQGPEFLTYFNYEAQQDKSGLPNDRFSAERPEGSISTLTIQRTEQRDSAMYRCASSADRGGQPQHFGDGTRLSIL.

The chain is built from TRBV7-2 and TRBJ2-5; 10 bases match TRBD2. Germline trimming cut 0 bases from V and 1 base from J; bases unmatched to any gene: 17. In germline, CDR1 is SGHTA, CDR2 FQGNSA. This CDR3 region has 21 residues. The CDR3 reads CASSLAPAQGLAGGLQETQYF. The CDR3 nucleotides read TGTGCCAGCAGCTTAGCCCCCGCACAGGGCTTAGCGGGGGGCCTCCAAGAGACCCAGTACTTC.

This sequence joins TRBV28 and TRBJ2-7, with a weak D call TRBD2 (6 bases). The ends were cut back, 5 bases at V and 4 bases at J, with 18 bases in the middle. The CDR3 loop spans 15 amino acids. Germline lookup yields CDR1 MDHEN and CDR2 SYDVKM. DNA for the CDR3: TGTGCCAGCAGTCCCCACCGGGCGGGAAATTACGAGCAGTACTTC. Protein product: CASSPHRAGNYEQYF.